The 25 T cell receptor beta chains below all came from one sample that was sequenced in a study of radiotherapy plus CTLA-4 blockade in lung cancer. Profiled with immunoSEQ multiplex PCR; TCRdb holds only in-frame clones, not every one. The repertoire holds approximately 67,000 clones, with roughly four fifths as singletons. Sequenced material: peripheral blood, taken from a patient treated with radiotherapy plus ipilimumab. The receptors shown here come from a human donor with non-small cell lung cancer who had a partial response to radiotherapy plus ipilimumab.

The genes are TRBV19 and TRBJ2-1; 8 bases fit TRBD2. This CDR3 region has 15 residues. After removal of 3 bases from V and 5 bases from J, the junction contained 6 bases not matched to a gene. Germline V gene data show CDR1 as LNHDA and CDR2 as SQIVND (reference sequence). CDR3 sequence reads: CASSIRTSGNNEQFF. The CDR3 DNA reads TGTGCCAGTAGTATTAGAACTAGCGGAAACAATGAGCAGTTCTTC.

The V and J genes are TRBV27 and TRBJ2-7; possible D gene TRBD1, 6 bases. The CDR3 has 14 amino acids. Germline CDR1 is MNHEY and CDR2 is SMNVEV (reference sequence). The V end lost 0 bases, the J end lost 3 bases, and 9 bases lay between the germline ends. CDR3 DNA: TGTGCCAGCAGTTTATCTGGGGGCAGCTACGAGCAGTACTTC. Protein sequence: CASSLSGGSYEQYF.

The chain carries TRBV6-1 and TRBJ2-4; weak D call: TRBD2 (6 bases). V was clipped by 9 bases and J by 6 bases, with 18 bases between them. The CDR3 contains 14 residues. The germline V gene has CDR1 MNHNS and CDR2 SASEGT. CDR3 sequence: CASGGPGAINIQYF. The CDR3, as DNA: TGTGCCAGTGGGGGACCGGGAGCGATAAACATTCAGTACTTC.

The chain joins TRBV7-8 to TRBJ1-1; possibly TRBD1 for D (5 bases). The CDR3 contains 14 residues. The germline gives CDR1 SGHVS, CDR2 FQNEAQ. V was cut by 5 bases and J by 1 base, with 11 bases left in between. The CDR3 coding sequence is TGTGCCAGCAGCCAGGTAGGGGCGAACACTGAAGCTTTCTTT. It specifies CASSQVGANTEAFF.

The J gene is TRBJ2-7, the V gene TRBV7-2, with unresolved D. This CDR3 has 14 residues. With 3 bases removed from V and 7 bases from J, the gap between germline ends came to 16 bases. Germline CDR1 is SGHTA and CDR2 is FQGNSA. The DNA of the CDR3 is TGTGCCAGCAGCTTTGGTCATTCGTCGGTTGAGCAGTACTTC. As protein: CASSFGHSSVEQYF.

This chain joins TRBV7-3 and TRBJ2-7, with 8 positions matching TRBD2. The CDR3 runs to 13 residues. V was pared by 4 bases and J by 3 bases, with 2 bases of the junction left unmatched. In germline, CDR1 is SGHTA, CDR2 FQGTGA. CDR3 in amino acids: CASSYLAGYEQYF. In DNA, the CDR3 is TGTGCCAGCAGCTATCTAGCGGGCTACGAGCAGTACTTC.

The chain combines TRBV7-8 with TRBJ1-4; 8 positions agree with TRBD1. J was trimmed by 4 bases and V by 1 base; bases with no gene match: 17. CDR3 size: 20 residues. Germline lookup yields CDR1 SGHVS and CDR2 FQNEAQ. The CDR3 nucleotides read TGTGCCAGCAGCTTAGAGTATCGAGACAGGGGAACTTTACGTAATGAAAAACTGTTTTTT. Translating gives CASSLEYRDRGTLRNEKLFF.

The chain employs TRBV6-6 and TRBJ1-3, with 7 bases identical to TRBD1. Germline V CDR1 and CDR2: MNHNY, SVGAGI (reference sequence). This CDR3 has 16 amino acids. V was pared by 6 bases and J by 4 bases, with 12 bases of the junction left unmatched. CDR3 sequence (DNA): TGTGCCAGCAGCAAACGGGACAGACTCATCGGAAACACCATATATTTT. The encoded protein is CASSKRDRLIGNTIYF.

The chain couples TRBV11-2 to TRBJ2-1; D is undetermined. The CDR3 extends over 15 amino acids. Trimming left V 0 bases short and J 0 bases short, with 6 bases between. Germline CDR1 is SGHAT and CDR2 is FQNNGV. CDR3 region: CASSLEYNSYNEQFF. CDR3 bases: TGTGCCAGCAGCTTAGAATACAACTCCTACAATGAGCAGTTCTTC.

The chain carries TRBV18 and TRBJ2-7, with D perhaps TRBD1 (5 bases). Trimming removed 1 base at V and 5 bases at J, with 6 bases between. The CDR3 totals 12 residues. Germline V gene lookup returns CDR1 KGHSH and CDR2 LQKENI. CDR3 sequence: CASSPLGDEQYF. CDR3 coding DNA: TGTGCCAGCTCACCACTAGGGGACGAGCAGTACTTC.

The chain combines TRBV6-5 with TRBJ2-1; D may be TRBD1 (6 bases). Germline CDR1 MNHEY, CDR2 SVGAGI. V lost 8 bases, J lost 6 bases, and 20 bases lay in between. The CDR3 spans 15 residues. The CDR3 DNA reads as TGTGCCAGCGGCGGACAGCCAACGTGGGGCAATGAGCAGTTCTTC. This sequence encodes CASGGQPTWGNEQFF.

This sequence joins TRBV27 and TRBJ2-2; 7 bases are shared with TRBD2. Germline V gives CDR1 MNHEY, CDR2 SMNVEV (reference sequence). With 5 bases clipped from V and 7 bases from J, the junction kept 13 bases outside the gene matches. This CDR3 comprises 16 residues. CDR3 sequence (DNA): TGTGCCAGCAGTCTTCGGGGGGTAGCCCTAAGCGGGGAGCTGTTTTTT. Amino acid sequence: CASSLRGVALSGELFF.

This clone was detected a few times. This chain links TRBV6-1 with TRBJ2-7; no reliable D call. The V end lost 5 bases, the J end lost 2 bases, and 13 bases lay between the germline ends. The CDR3 has 14 amino acids. The germline CDR1 and CDR2 sequences are MNHNS and SASEGT. CDR3 residues: CASSRSENTYEQYF. CDR3 nucleotide sequence: TGTGCCAGCAGTCGGAGCGAGAACACCTACGAGCAGTACTTC.

This chain connects TRBV5-6 to TRBJ2-7, with 7 bases that match TRBD2. V lost 0 bases, J lost 0 bases, and 0 bases stayed unmatched. Germline V gives CDR1 SGHDT, CDR2 YYEEEE. CDR3 length: 14 amino acids. The CDR3 bases are TGTGCCAGCAGCTTGGGGACTAGCTCCTACGAGCAGTACTTC. It is translated as CASSLGTSSYEQYF.

The chain recombines TRBV7-2 with TRBJ2-1, with 13 nucleotides matching TRBD2. CDR3 size: 19 residues. J gave up 7 bases and V 3 bases, and 15 bases lay outside the gene matches. CDR1 is SGHTA, CDR2 FQGNSA, per germline. CDR3 DNA sequence: TGTGCCAGCAGCTTTTCCCCCGGGACTAGCGGGATAGGACGGAATGAGCAGTTCTTC. Encoded protein: CASSFSPGTSGIGRNEQFF.

This clone came up a few times. The chain has TRBV28 and TRBJ1-5; TRBD1 is a possible D gene (6 bases). Germline assignment: CDR1 MDHEN and CDR2 SYDVKM. The CDR3 covers 14 residues. V dropped 8 bases and J dropped 0 bases, with 11 bases sitting between them. For the CDR3, the DNA is TGTGCCAGCCAGGGGACAAATAGCAATCAGCCCCAGCATTTT. It yields the protein CASQGTNSNQPQHF.

This chain links TRBV7-2 with TRBJ2-1, with D possibly being TRBD2 (5 bases). The ends were cut back, 5 bases at V and 5 bases at J, with 13 bases in the middle. The CDR3 sequence is 14 residues long. Germline V gene data show CDR1 as SGHTA and CDR2 as FQGNSA. The CDR3 bases are TGTGCCAGCAGCCCCCAGAGCGGAGACAATGAGCAGTTCTTC. It translates to CASSPQSGDNEQFF.

This rearrangement joins TRBV19 to TRBJ2-7, with TRBD1 as a possible D gene (6 bases). Germline V gene data show CDR1 as LNHDA and CDR2 as SQIVND (reference sequence). Trimming took 3 bases from V and 3 from J, leaving 15 bases between them. CDR3 length: 15 residues. The CDR3 spells CASSIFLSGVYEQYF. CDR3 DNA sequence: TGTGCCAGTAGTATTTTCCTGTCAGGGGTCTACGAGCAGTACTTC.

The chain combines TRBV10-1 with TRBJ2-3, with D possibly being TRBD2 (5 bases). Trimming shortened V by 3 bases and J by 5 bases, and 15 bases separated the two germline ends. This CDR3 spans 15 amino acids. From germline, CDR1 is WNHNN and CDR2 SYGVQD (reference sequence). As DNA, the CDR3 is TGCGCCAGCAGTGATGCCAGGAGCGGTCTAGATACGCAGTATTTT. As protein: CASSDARSGLDTQYF.

The chain couples TRBV6-1 to TRBJ1-1; D is undetermined. Germline V gene data show CDR1 as MNHNS and CDR2 as SASEGT. Trimming removed 4 bases from V and 5 bases from J, with 11 bases in between. This CDR3 region has 13 residues. This CDR3 is CASSAQEATEAFF. CDR3 DNA: TGTGCCAGCAGTGCCCAGGAAGCAACTGAAGCTTTCTTT.

This clone was found once. The CDR3 is CASSFRTGQGYTF. In DNA form, the CDR3 reads TGCGCCAGCAGCTTCAGGACAGGGCAGGGCTACACCTTC. The V and J genes are TRBV5-1 and TRBJ1-2; 8 positions match TRBD1. Germline loops: CDR1 SGHRS, CDR2 YFSETQ. This CDR3 spans 13 amino acids. After removal of 2 bases from V and 8 bases from J, the junction contained 5 bases not matched to a gene.

This chain joins TRBV28 and TRBJ2-1; the D gene is possibly TRBD1 (6 bases). V lost 4 bases and J lost 0, with 13 bases in between. Looked up from germline, CDR1 is MDHEN and CDR2 is SYDVKM. The CDR3 contains 16 residues. The CDR3 DNA is TGTGCCAGCAGTTCGACAGGAAAACCCTCCTACAATGAGCAGTTCTTC. Protein product: CASSSTGKPSYNEQFF. The entire variable domain, with the rest obtained from reference TRBV28 and TRBJ2-1, is as follows: DVKVTQSSRYLVKRTGEKVFLECVQDMDHENMFWYRQDPGLGLRLIYFSYDVKMKEKGDIPEGYSVSREKKERFSLILESASTNQTSMYLCASSSTGKPSYNEQFFGPGTRLTVL.

The chain uses TRBV30 and TRBJ2-3, with 10 bases matching TRBD2. Germline-derived CDR1 and CDR2 are GTSNPN and SVGIG (reference sequence). V shed 3 bases, J shed 6 bases, and the junction held 15 bases outside the gene matches. CDR3 size: 17 residues. The CDR3 sequence is CAWSLAGAPSSQDTQYF. CDR3 nucleotide sequence: TGTGCCTGGAGCCTAGCGGGAGCCCCCAGTTCACAGGATACGCAGTATTTT.

The CDR3 nucleotides are TGTGCCACCAGCAGAGGACTAGCGGGAGATCAAGATACGCAGTATTTT. This gives the protein CATSRGLAGDQDTQYF. The gene calls are TRBV15 and TRBJ2-3, with 12 bases lining up with TRBD2. Germline V CDR1 and CDR2: LNHNV, YYDKDF (reference sequence). V shed 1 base and J 5 bases; nucleotides not matched to a gene: 4. The CDR3 sequence is 16 residues long.

Worth noting for this clone: The junction and the germline gene differ at one end; a read error may be behind it. Other nucleotide sequences in the sample specify the same CDR3. V gene TRBV27 combines with J gene TRBJ1-2; 8 positions agree with TRBD1. The CDR3 is 16 amino acids. Germline CDR1 and CDR2: MNHEY and SMNVEV (reference sequence). The CDR3 here is CASSLSLAGGVYGYTF. In DNA, the CDR3 is TGTGCCAGCAGCTTATCGTTGGCAGGGGGCGTCTATGGCTACACCTTC.